These 7 T cell receptor beta chains share one sample of origin, sequenced in a study of identifying expanded T cells in peripheral blood. Data came from immunoSEQ multiplex PCR; TCRdb stores just in-frame clones and leaves some out. The table lists about 85,000 clones, 88% of them singletons, with around a fifth in the top ten. The sequencing sample was made of blood. The receptors here all came from a person aged 18 to 75 in good health.

The V gene is TRBV7-9, the J gene TRBJ2-5; 7 nucleotides agree with TRBD1. The CDR3 runs to 13 residues. Trimming took 5 bases from V and 4 from J; bases not matched to a gene: 4. The V gene's germline CDR1 is SEHNR and CDR2 FQNEAQ (reference sequence). CDR3: CASSQTGRETQYF. CDR3 coding DNA: TGTGCCAGCAGCCAGACAGGGAGAGAGACCCAGTACTTC.

The J gene is TRBJ1-2, the V gene TRBV4-2, with D unresolved. CDR3 length: 15 amino acids. The germline V gene encodes CDR1 LGHNA and CDR2 YNFKEQ. The V and J ends lost 0 bases and 4 bases respectively, with 12 bases between them. The CDR3 spells CASSQEVRSSYGYTF. For the CDR3, the DNA is TGTGCCAGCAGCCAAGAAGTGAGGTCGTCCTATGGCTACACCTTC.

This clone was counted a single time. The chain is built from TRBV7-9 and TRBJ2-3; no clear D. Germline V gene lookup returns CDR1 SEHNR and CDR2 FQNEAQ (reference sequence). The CDR3 consists of 14 residues. V was pared by 3 bases and J by 5 bases, with 12 bases between. CDR3 protein: CASSFGRLLDTQYF. In DNA form, the CDR3 reads TGTGCCAGCAGCTTCGGACGCCTGTTAGATACGCAGTATTTT.

The CDR3 here is CASSPLGGSSYEQYF. In DNA, the CDR3 is TGTGCCAGCAGCCCCTTGGGGGGGAGCTCCTACGAGCAGTACTTC. The chain recombines TRBV4-2 with TRBJ2-7; 7 bases line up with TRBD2. In germline, CDR1 is LGHNA, CDR2 YNFKEQ. The CDR3 loop spans 15 amino acids. V lost 4 bases, J lost 0 bases, and 6 bases stayed unmatched.

The chain couples TRBV21-1 to TRBJ2-7; TRBD1 was called by the table and not checked on the DNA. TRBV21-1 counts as a pseudogene. CDR3 length: 16 residues. CDR3: CASSKDGTGPSYEQYF. CDR3 nucleotides: TGTGCCAGCAGCAAAGATGGGACAGGGCCTTCTTACGAGCAGTACTTC.

The chain is built from TRBV7-9 and TRBJ2-7; the match to TRBD1 covers 7 bases. The CDR3 is 17 residues long. Trimming cost V 5 bases and J 0 bases; bases outside gene matches: 13. Germline CDR1 is SEHNR and CDR2 is FQNEAQ (reference sequence). CDR3 nucleotide sequence: TGTGCCAGCAGCCCAGGTCCGGGACAGTCCCCCTCCTACGAGCAGTACTTC. It codes for CASSPGPGQSPSYEQYF.

The rearrangement links TRBV27 to TRBJ2-7; D might be TRBD1 or TRBD2, each matching 6 bases. This CDR3 comprises 17 residues. Germline V gene lookup returns CDR1 MNHEY and CDR2 SMNVEV (reference sequence). With 7 bases removed from V and 3 bases from J, the gap between germline ends came to 25 bases. CDR3 nucleotide sequence: TGTGCCAGCACCCGAGCGGGCGGTCTGAGAGGGGGCTACGAGCAGTACTTC. Its protein is CASTRAGGLRGGYEQYF.